The clone carrying this TCR beta chain came up many times. What it binds is not known. The data were taken from a study of T cells after yellow fever vaccination. Study at large: Fractions containing few cells were prepared with SMART-Seq v4 Ultra Low Input.

Broader study findings: Only a small proportion of the clonotypes turned up in both the CD4 and the CD8 compartments, likely arising from convergent recombination.

V was clipped by 0 bases and J by 4 bases; unmatched bases: 5. Germline values: CDR1 SGHTA, CDR2 FQGNSA. The CDR3 totals 15 residues. The 5'RACE template-switching step produced TCR cDNA and added a universal primer site and UMIs. TCRdb redid the calling of the 5' RACE reads with MiXCR, one entry per CDR3 protein. The table shows around 140,000 distinct CDR3 sequences, with 6.6% occurring only once. This specimen consisted of CD4+ T cells sorted from PBMCs, obtained 10 days after the yellow fever booster vaccination. The chain employs TRBV7-2 and TRBJ2-7, with 8 nucleotides matching TRBD2. The origin of this receptor is a young man who received the YFV17D yellow fever vaccine. The CDR3 DNA follows: TGTGCCAGCAGCTTAGCGGCGAGACTAGCGTACGAGCAGTACTTC. The encoded protein is CASSLAARLAYEQYF.